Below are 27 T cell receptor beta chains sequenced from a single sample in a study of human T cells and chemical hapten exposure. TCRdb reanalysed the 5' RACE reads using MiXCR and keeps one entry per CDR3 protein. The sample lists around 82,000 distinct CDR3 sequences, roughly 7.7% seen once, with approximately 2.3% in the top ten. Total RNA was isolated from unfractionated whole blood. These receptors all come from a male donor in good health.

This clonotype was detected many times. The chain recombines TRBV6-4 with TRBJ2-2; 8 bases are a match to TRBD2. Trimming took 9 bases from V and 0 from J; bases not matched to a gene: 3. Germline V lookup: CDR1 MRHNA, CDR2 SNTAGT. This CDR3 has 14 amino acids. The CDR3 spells CARTLAANTGELFF. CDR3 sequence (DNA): TGTGCCAGGACACTAGCGGCGAACACCGGGGAGCTGTTTTTT.

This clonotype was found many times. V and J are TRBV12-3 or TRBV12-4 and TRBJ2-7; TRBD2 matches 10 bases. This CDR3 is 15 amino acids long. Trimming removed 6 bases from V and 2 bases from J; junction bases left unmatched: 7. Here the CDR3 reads CASSQTSGRPYEQYF. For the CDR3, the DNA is TGTGCCAGCAGCCAGACTAGCGGGCGACCCTACGAGCAGTACTTC.

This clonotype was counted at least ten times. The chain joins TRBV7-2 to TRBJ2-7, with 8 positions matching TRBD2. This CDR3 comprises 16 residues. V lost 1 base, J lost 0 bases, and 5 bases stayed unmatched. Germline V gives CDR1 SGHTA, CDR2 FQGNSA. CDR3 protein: CASSLGGLGFSYEQYF. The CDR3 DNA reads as TGTGCCAGCAGCTTAGGGGGACTAGGGTTCTCCTACGAGCAGTACTTC.

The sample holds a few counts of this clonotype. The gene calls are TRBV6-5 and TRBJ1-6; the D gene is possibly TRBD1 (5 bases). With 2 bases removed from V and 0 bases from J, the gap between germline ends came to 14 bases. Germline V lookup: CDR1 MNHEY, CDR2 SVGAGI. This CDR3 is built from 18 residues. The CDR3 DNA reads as TGTGCCAGCAGTTACAGGGGCACCCTGAGCTCCTATAATTCACCCCTCCACTTT. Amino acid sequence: CASSYRGTLSSYNSPLHF.

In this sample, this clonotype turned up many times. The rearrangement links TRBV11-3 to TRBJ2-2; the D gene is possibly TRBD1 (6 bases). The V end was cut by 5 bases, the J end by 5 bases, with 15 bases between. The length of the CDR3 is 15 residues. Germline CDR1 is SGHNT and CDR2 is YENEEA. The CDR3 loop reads CASSAGQKRTGELFF. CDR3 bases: TGTGCCAGCAGCGCCGGACAGAAGAGGACCGGGGAGCTGTTTTTT.

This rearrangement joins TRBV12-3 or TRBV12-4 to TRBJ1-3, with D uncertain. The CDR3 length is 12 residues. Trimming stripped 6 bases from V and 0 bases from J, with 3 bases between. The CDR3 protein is CASRLSGNTIYF. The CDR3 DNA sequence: TGTGCCAGCAGACTCTCTGGAAACACCATATATTTT.

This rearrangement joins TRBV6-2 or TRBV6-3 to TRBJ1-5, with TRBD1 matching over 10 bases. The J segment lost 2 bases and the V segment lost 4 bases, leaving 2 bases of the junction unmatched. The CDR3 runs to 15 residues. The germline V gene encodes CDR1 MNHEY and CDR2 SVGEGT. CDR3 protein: CASSFGTGGNQPQHF. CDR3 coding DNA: TGTGCCAGCAGTTTCGGGACAGGGGGCAATCAGCCCCAGCATTTT.

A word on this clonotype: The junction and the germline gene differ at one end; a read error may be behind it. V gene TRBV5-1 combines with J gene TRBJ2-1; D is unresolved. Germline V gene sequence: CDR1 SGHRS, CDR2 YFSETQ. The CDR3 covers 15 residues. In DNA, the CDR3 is TGCGCCAGCAGCTTGGCGGTGGGTCTCTACAGTGAGCAGTTCTTC. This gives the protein CASSLAVGLYSEQFF.

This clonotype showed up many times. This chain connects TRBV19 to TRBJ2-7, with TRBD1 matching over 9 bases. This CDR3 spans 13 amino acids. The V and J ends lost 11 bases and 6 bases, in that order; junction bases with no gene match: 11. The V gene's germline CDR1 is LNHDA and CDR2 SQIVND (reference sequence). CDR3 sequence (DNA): TGTGCCTCATCCTCGGACAGGGGAAGCGAGCAGTACTTC. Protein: CASSSDRGSEQYF.

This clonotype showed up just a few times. The CDR3 loop reads CSVHRQGSYTEAFF. The DNA for the CDR3 is TGCAGCGTACATAGACAGGGTTCGTACACTGAAGCTTTCTTT. V usage is TRBV29-1 and J usage is TRBJ1-1; 7 positions agree with TRBD1. The germline CDR1 and CDR2 sequences are SQVTM and ANQGSEA. There are 14 residues in the CDR3. V lost 6 bases to trimming and J lost 3 bases; unmatched junction nucleotides: 10.

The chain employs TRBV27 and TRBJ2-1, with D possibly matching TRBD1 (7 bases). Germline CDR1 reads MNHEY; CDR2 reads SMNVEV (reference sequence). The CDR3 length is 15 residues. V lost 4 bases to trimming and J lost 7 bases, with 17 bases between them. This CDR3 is CASSWSGGRGNEQFF. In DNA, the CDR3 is TGTGCCAGCAGTTGGTCAGGGGGGCGAGGGAATGAGCAGTTCTTC.

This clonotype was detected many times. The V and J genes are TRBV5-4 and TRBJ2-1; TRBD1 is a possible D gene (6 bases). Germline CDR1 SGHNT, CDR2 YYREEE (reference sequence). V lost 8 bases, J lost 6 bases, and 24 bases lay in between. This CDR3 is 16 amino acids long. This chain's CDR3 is CASGERAQGLRNEQFF. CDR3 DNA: TGTGCCAGTGGGGAACGGGCTCAGGGGTTACGCAATGAGCAGTTCTTC.

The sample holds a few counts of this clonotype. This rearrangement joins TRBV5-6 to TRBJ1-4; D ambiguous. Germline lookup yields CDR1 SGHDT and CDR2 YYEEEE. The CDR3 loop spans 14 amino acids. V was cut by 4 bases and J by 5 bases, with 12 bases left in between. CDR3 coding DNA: TGTGCCAGCAGCAGACGCCGGATCAATGAAAAACTGTTTTTT. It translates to CASSRRRINEKLFF.

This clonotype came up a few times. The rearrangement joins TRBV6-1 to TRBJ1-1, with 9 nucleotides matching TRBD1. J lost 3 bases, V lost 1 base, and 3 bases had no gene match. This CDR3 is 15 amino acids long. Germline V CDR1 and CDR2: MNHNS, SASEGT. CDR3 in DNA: TGTGCCAGCAGTGAAGACAGGGGGCGAGACACTGAAGCTTTCTTT. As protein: CASSEDRGRDTEAFF.

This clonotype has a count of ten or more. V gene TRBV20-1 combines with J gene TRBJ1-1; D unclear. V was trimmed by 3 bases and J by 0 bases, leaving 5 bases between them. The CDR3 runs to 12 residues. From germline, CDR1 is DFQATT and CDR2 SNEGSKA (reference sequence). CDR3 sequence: CSASGMNTEAFF. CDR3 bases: TGCAGTGCTAGTGGGATGAACACTGAAGCTTTCTTT.

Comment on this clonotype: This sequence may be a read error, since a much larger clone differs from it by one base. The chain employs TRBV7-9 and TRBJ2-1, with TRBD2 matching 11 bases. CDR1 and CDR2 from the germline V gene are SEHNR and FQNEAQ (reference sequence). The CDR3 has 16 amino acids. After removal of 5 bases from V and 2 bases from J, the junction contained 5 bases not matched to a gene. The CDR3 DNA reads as TGTGCCAGCAGCAAATCTAGCGGGAGGACCTACAATGAGCAGTTCTTC. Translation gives CASSKSSGRTYNEQFF.

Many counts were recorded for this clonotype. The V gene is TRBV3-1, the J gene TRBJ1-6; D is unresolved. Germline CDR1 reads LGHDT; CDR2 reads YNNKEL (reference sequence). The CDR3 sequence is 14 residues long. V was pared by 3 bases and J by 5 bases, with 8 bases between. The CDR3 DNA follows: TGTGCCAGCAGCCACCGGACGGATAATTCACCCCTCCACTTT. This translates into CASSHRTDNSPLHF. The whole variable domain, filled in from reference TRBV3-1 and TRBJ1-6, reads DTAVSQTPKYLVTQMGNDKSIKCEQNLGHDTMYWYKQDSKKFLKIMFSYNNKELIINETVPNRFSPKSPDKAHLNLHINSLELGDSAVYFCASSHRTDNSPLHFGNGTRLTVT.

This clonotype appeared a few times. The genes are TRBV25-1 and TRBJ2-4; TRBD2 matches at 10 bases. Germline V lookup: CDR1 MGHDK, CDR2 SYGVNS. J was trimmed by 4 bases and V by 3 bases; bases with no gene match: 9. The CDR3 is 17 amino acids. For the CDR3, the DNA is TGTGCCAGCAGTGATAGGGAGGAGCGGGGGGGAAAAAACATTCAGTACTTC. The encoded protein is CASSDREERGGKNIQYF.

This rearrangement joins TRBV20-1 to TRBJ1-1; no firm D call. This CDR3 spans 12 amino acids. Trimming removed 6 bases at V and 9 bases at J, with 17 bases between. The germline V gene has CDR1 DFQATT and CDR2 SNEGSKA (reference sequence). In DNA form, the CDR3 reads TGCAGTGCCTATCCCCCTGGACTTAAAGCTTTCTTT. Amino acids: CSAYPPGLKAFF.

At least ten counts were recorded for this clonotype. This CDR3 is CSALRGNQPQHF. The CDR3 nucleotides are TGCAGTGCGCTGAGGGGGAATCAGCCCCAGCATTTT. The chain links TRBV20-1 to TRBJ1-5; a possible D gene is TRBD1 (6 bases). Trimming stripped 6 bases from V and 4 bases from J, with 10 bases between. Germline V CDR1 and CDR2: DFQATT, SNEGSKA (reference sequence). The CDR3 totals 12 residues.

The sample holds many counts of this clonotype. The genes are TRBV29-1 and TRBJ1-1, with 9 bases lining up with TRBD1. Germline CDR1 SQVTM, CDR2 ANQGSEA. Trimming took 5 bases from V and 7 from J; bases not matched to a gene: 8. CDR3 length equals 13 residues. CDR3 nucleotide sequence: TGCAGCGTTATACCGGGACAGGGAAGTGAAGCTTTCTTT. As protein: CSVIPGQGSEAFF.

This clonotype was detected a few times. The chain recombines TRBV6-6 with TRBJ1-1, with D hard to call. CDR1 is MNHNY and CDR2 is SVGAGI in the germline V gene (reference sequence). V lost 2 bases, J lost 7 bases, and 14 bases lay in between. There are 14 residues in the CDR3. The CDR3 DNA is TGTGCCAGCAGTTACCGAGTCGGGCAGCTTGAAGCTTTCTTT. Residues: CASSYRVGQLEAFF.

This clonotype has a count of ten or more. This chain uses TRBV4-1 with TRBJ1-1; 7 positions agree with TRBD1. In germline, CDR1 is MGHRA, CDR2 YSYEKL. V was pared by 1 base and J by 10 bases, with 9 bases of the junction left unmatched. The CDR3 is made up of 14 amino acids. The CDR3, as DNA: TGCGCCAGCAGCCAAGCCCCGGGACAGCCTCCAGCTTTCTTT. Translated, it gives CASSQAPGQPPAFF.

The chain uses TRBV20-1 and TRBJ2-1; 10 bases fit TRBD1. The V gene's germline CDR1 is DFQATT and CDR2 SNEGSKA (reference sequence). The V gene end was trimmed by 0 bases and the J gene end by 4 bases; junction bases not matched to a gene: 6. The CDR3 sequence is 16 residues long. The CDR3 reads CSAREEGQGPYNEQFF. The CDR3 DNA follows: TGCAGTGCTAGAGAGGAGGGACAGGGGCCTTACAATGAGCAGTTCTTC.

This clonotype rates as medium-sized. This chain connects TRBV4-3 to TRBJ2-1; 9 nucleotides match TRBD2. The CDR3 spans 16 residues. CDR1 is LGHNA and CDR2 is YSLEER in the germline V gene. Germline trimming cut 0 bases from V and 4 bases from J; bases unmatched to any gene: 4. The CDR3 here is CASSQDGSGGYNEQFF. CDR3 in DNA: TGCGCCAGCAGCCAAGATGGAAGCGGGGGGTACAATGAGCAGTTCTTC.

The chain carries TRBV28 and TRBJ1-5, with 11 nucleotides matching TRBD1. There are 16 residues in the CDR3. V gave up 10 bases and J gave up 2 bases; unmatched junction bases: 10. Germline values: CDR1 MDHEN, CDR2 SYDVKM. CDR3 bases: TGTGCCACACGGGACAGGGGGATTGTGGGCAATCAGCCCCAGCATTTT. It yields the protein CATRDRGIVGNQPQHF.

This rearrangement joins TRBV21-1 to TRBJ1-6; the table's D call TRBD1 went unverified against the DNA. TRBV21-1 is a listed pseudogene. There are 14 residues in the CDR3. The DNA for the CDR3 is TGTGCCAGCCGGACAGGTGATGATAATTCACCCCTCCACTTT. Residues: CASRTGDDNSPLHF.